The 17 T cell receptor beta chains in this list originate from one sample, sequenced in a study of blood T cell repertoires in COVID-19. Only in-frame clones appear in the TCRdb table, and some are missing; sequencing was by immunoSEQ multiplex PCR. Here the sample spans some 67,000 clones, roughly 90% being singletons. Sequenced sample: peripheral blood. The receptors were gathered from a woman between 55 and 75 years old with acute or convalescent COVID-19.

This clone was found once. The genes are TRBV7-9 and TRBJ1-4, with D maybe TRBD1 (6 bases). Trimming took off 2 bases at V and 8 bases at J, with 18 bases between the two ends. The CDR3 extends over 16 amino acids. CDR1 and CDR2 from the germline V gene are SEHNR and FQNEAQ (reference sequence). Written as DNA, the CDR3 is TGTGCCAGCAGCTTAAGAAGTGGTGACAGGCGGGAAAAACTGTTTTTT. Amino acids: CASSLRSGDRREKLFF.

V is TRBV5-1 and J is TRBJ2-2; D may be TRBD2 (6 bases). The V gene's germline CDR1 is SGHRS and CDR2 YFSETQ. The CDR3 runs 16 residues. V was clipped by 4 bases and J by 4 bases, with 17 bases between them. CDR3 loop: CASSLTGVPGTGELFF. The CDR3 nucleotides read TGCGCCAGCAGCCTTACGGGAGTCCCAGGCACCGGGGAGCTGTTTTTT.

The CDR3: CASSLGAGMGYTF. The CDR3 region has the DNA TGTGCCAGCAGCTTAGGGGCAGGGATGGGCTACACCTTC. The rearrangement links TRBV7-9 to TRBJ1-2, with D perhaps matching TRBD1 (5 bases). This CDR3 spans 13 amino acids. Deletions cut 1 base from V and 8 bases from J, with 11 bases between. Germline-derived CDR1 and CDR2 are SEHNR and FQNEAQ (reference sequence).

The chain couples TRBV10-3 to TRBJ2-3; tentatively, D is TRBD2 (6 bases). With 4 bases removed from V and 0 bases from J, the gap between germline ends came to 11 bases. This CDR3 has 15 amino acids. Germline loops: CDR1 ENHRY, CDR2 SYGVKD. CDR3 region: CAISVRAGSTDTQYF. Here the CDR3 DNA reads TGTGCCATCAGTGTCCGGGCGGGAAGCACAGATACGCAGTATTTT.

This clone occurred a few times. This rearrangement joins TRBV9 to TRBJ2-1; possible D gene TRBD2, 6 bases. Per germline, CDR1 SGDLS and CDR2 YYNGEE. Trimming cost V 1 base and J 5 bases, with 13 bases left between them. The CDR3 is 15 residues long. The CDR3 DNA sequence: TGTGCCAGCAGCGTAAGACCCGCGGGGAACAATGAGCAGTTCTTC. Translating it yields CASSVRPAGNNEQFF.

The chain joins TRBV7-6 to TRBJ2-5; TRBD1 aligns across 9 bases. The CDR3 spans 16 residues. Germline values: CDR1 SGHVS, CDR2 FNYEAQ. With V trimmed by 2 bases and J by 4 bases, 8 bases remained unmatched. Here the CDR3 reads CASSLSGTGYRETQYF. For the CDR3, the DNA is TGTGCCAGCAGCTTAAGCGGGACAGGGTATCGAGAGACCCAGTACTTC.

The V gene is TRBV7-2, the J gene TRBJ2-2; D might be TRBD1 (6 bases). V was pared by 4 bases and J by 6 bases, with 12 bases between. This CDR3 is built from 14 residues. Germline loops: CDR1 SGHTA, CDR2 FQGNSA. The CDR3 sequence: CASSSTGWAGELFF. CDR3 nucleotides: TGTGCCAGCAGCTCGACAGGTTGGGCCGGGGAGCTGTTTTTT.

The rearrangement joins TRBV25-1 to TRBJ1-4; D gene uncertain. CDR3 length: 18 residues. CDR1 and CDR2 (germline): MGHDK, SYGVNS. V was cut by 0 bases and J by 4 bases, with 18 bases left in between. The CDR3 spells CASSEYARGRWNNEKLFF. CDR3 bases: TGTGCCAGCAGTGAATATGCGCGGGGTCGGTGGAATAATGAAAAACTGTTTTTT.

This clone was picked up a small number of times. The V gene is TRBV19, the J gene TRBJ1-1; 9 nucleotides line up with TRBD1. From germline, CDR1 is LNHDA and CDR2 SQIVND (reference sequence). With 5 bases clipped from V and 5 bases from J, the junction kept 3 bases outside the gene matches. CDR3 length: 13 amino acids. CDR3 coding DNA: TGTGCCAGTAGTGACAGGGGGTTGACTGAAGCTTTCTTT. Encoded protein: CASSDRGLTEAFF.

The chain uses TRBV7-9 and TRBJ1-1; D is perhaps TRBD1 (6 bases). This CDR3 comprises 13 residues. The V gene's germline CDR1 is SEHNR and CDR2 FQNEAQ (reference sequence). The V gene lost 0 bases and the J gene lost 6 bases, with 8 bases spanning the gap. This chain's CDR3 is CASSLAGAPEAFF. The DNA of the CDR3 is TGTGCCAGCAGCTTAGCGGGGGCCCCTGAAGCTTTCTTT.

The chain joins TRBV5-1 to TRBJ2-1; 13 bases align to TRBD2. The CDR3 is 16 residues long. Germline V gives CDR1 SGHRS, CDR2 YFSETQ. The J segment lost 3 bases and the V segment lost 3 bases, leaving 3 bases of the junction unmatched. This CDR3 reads CASSSGLAGRYNEQFF. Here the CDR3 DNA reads TGCGCCAGCAGCTCGGGACTAGCGGGACGCTACAATGAGCAGTTCTTC.

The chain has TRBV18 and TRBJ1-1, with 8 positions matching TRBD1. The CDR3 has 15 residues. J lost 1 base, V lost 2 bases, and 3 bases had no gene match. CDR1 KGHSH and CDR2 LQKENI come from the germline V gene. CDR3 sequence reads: CASSPTGGANTEAFF. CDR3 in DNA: TGTGCCAGCTCACCAACAGGGGGGGCGAACACTGAAGCTTTCTTT. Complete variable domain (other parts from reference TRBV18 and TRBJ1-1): NAGVMQNPRHLVRRRGQEARLRCSPMKGHSHVYWYRQLPEEGLKFMVYLQKENIIDESGMPKERFSAEFPKEGPSILRIQQVVRGDSAAYFCASSPTGGANTEAFFGQGTRLTVV.

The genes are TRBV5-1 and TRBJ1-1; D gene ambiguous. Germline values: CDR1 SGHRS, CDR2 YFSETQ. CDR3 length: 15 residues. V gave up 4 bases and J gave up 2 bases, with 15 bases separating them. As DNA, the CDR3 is TGCGCCAGCAGCCCGCGTAGTTCCATTAACACTGAAGCTTTCTTT. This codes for CASSPRSSINTEAFF.

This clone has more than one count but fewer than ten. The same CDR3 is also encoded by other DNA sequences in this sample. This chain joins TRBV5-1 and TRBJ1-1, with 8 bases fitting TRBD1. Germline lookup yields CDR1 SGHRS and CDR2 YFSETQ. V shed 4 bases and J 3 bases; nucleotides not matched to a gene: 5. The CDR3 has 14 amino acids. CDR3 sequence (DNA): TGCGCCAGCAGCAGAGGACAGGGAGACACTGAAGCTTTCTTT. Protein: CASSRGQGDTEAFF.

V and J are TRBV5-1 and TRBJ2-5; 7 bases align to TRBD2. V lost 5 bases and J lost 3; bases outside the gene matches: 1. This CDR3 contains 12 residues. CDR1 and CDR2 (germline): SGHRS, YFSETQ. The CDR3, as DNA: TGCGCCAGCAGGGCGGGGGAAGAGACCCAGTACTTC. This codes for CASRAGEETQYF.

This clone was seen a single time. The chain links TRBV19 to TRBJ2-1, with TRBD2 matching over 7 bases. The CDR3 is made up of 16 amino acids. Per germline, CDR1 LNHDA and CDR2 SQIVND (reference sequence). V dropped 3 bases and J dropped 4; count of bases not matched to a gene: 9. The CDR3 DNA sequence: TGTGCCAGTAGTATGGTCCCTGGGACTACGTACAATGAGCAGTTCTTC. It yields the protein CASSMVPGTTYNEQFF.

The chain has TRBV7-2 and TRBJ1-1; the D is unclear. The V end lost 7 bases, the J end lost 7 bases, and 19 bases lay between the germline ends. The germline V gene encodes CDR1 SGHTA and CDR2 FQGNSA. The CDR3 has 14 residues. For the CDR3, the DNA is TGTGCCAGCAAGTCCCTTCCCGGGATCGGTGAAGCTTTCTTT. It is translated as CASKSLPGIGEAFF.